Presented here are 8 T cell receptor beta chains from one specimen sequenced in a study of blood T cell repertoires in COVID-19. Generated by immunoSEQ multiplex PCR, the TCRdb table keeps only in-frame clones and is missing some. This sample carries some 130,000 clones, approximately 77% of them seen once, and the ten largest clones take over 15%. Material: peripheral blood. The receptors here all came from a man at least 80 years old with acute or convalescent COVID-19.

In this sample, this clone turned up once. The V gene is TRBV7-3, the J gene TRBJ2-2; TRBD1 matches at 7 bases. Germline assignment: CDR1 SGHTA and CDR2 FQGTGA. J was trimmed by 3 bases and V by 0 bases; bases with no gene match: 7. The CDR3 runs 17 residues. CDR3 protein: CASSLTGGLTYTGELFF. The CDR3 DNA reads TGTGCCAGCAGCTTAACAGGGGGCCTGACTTACACCGGGGAGCTGTTTTTT.

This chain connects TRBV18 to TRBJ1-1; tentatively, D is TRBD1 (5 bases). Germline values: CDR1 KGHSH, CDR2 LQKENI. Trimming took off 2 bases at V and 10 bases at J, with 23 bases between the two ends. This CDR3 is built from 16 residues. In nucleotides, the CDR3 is TGTGCCAGCTCACCAACCCCAGGGTTGCGAGGTAGTGGAGCTTTCTTT. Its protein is CASSPTPGLRGSGAFF.

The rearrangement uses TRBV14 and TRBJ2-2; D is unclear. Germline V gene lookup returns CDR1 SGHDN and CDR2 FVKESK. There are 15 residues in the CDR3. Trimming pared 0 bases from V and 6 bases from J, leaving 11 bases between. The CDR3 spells CASSQDMTVSGELFF. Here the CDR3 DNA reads TGTGCCAGCAGCCAAGACATGACTGTTTCCGGGGAGCTGTTTTTT.

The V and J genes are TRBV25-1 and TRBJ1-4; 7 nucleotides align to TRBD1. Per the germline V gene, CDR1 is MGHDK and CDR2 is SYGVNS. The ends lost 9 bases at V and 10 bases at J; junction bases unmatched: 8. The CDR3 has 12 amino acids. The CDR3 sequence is CASRQGDGKLFF. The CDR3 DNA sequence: TGTGCCAGTCGACAGGGTGATGGAAAACTGTTTTTT.

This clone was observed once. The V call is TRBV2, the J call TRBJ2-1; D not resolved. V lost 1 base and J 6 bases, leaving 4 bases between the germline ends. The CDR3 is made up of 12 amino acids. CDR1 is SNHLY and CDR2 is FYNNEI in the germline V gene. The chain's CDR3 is CASSEVSNEQFF. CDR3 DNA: TGTGCCAGCAGTGAAGTCAGCAATGAGCAGTTCTTC.

CDR3 DNA: TGCGCCAGCAGCCAAGGGGCAGGGATACTTCAAGAGACCCAGTACTTC. Protein sequence: CASSQGAGILQETQYF. This sequence joins TRBV4-1 and TRBJ2-5; a weak D match, TRBD1 (5 bases). Germline V lookup: CDR1 MGHRA, CDR2 YSYEKL. The CDR3 runs to 16 residues. V was clipped by 1 base and J by 2 bases, with 14 bases between them.

CDR3 in DNA: TGTGCCAGCAGCCCACGAACTAGCGGAGCCTTCGGGTTCTTC. Its translation is CASSPRTSGAFGFF. The gene calls are TRBV7-8 and TRBJ2-1; 8 nucleotides match TRBD2. In germline, CDR1 is SGHVS, CDR2 FQNEAQ. This CDR3 comprises 14 residues. Unmatched junction bases numbered 15, after V lost 5 bases and J lost 15 bases. Looking up the rest from reference TRBV7-8 and TRBJ2-1 gives the full variable domain: GAGVSQSPRYKVAKRGQDVALRCDPISGHVSLFWYQQALGQGPEFLTYFQNEAQLDKSGLPSDRFFAERPEGSVSTLKIQRTQQEDSAVYLCASSPRTSGAFGFFGPGTRLTVL.

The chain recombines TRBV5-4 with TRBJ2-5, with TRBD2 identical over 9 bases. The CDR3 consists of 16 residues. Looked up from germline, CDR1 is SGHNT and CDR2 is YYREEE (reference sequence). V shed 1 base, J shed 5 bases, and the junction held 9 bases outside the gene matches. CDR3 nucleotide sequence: TGTGCCAGCAGCTTGACGTCTAGCGGGGAGCCGGAGACCCAGTACTTC. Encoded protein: CASSLTSSGEPETQYF.